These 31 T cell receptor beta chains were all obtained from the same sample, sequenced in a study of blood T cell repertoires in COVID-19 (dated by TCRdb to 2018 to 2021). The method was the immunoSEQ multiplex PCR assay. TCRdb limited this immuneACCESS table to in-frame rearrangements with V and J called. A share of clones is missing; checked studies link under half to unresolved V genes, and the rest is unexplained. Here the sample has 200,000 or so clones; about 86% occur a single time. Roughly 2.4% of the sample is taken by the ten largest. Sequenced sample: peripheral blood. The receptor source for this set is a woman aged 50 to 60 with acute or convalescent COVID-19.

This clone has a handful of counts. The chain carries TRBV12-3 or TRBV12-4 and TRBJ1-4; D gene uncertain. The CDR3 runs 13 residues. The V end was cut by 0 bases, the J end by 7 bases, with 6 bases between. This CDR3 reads CASSLALSEKLFF. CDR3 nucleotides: TGTGCCAGCAGTTTAGCGCTTAGTGAAAAACTGTTTTTT.

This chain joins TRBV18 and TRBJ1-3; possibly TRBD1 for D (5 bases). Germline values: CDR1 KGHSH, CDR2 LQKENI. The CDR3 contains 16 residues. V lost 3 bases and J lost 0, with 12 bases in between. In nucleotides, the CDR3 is TGTGCCAGCTCACCGGGGATGCAGGGCTCTGGAAACACCATATATTTT. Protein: CASSPGMQGSGNTIYF.

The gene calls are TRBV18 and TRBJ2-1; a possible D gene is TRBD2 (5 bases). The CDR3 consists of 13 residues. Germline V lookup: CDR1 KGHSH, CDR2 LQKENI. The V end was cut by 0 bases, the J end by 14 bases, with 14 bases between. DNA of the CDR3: TGTGCCAGCTCACCACCTTATGAGGGTAAGGAGTTCTTC. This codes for CASSPPYEGKEFF.

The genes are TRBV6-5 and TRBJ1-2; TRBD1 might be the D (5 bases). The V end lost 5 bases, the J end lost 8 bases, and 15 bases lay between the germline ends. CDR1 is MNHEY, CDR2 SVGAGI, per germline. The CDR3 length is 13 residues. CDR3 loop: CASSIQLGRGYTF. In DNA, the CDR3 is TGTGCCAGCAGTATTCAACTGGGGCGCGGCTACACCTTC.

The chain's CDR3 is CASSLARGRNYGYTF. The CDR3 region has the DNA TGTGCCAGCAGCTTGGCAAGGGGGCGTAATTATGGCTACACCTTC. The V and J genes are TRBV5-4 and TRBJ1-2; TRBD1 aligns across 7 bases. Trimming at V came to 0 bases and at J to 5 bases, leaving 7 bases not matched to a gene. This CDR3 contains 15 residues. From germline, CDR1 is SGHNT and CDR2 YYREEE (reference sequence).

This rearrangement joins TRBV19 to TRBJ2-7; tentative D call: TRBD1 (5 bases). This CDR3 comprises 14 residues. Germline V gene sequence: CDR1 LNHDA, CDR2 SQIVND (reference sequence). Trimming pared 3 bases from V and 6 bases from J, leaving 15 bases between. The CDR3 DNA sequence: TGTGCCAGTAGTATCGGTGGGGCTTGGGTCGAGCAGTACTTC. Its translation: CASSIGGAWVEQYF.

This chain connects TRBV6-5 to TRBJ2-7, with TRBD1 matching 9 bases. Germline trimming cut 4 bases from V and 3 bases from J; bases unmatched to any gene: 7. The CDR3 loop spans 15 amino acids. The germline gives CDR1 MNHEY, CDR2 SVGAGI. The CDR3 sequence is CASSSPGQGFYEQYF. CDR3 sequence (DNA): TGTGCCAGCAGTTCCCCGGGACAGGGATTCTACGAGCAGTACTTC.

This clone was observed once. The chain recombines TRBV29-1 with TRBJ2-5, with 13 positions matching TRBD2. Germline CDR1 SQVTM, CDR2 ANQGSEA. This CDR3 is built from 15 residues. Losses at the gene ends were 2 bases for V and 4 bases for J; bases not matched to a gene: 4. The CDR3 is CSVEFRTSGRETQYF. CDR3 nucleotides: TGCAGCGTTGAATTTCGGACTAGCGGGAGAGAGACCCAGTACTTC.

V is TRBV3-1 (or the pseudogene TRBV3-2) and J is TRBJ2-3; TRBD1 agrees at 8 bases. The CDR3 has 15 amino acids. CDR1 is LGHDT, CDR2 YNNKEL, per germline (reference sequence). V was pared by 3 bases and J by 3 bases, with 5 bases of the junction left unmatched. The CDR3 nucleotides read TGTGCCAGCAGCCAGAGAGGACAGGGTACAGATACGCAGTATTTT. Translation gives CASSQRGQGTDTQYF.

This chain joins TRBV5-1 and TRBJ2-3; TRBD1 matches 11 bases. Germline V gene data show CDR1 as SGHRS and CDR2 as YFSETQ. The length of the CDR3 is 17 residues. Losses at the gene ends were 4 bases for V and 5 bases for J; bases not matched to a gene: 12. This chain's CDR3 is CASSEGTGGTGGDTQYF. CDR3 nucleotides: TGCGCCAGCAGCGAAGGGACAGGGGGTACAGGAGGAGATACGCAGTATTTT.

CDR3 in DNA: TGTGCCACCAGTGATCCTCGGGGGAGCACTGAAGCTTTCTTT. This codes for CATSDPRGSTEAFF. The chain couples TRBV24-1 to TRBJ1-1, with D perhaps TRBD1 (5 bases). Germline-derived CDR1 and CDR2 are KGHDR and SFDVKD. This CDR3 has 14 amino acids. Trimming removed 3 bases from V and 4 bases from J, with 11 bases in between.

The CDR3 region has the DNA TGTGCCAGCAGTGGAGGGACTAGCGGGAGAGGGGAGCAGTTCTTC. This codes for CASSGGTSGRGEQFF. The rearrangement joins TRBV27 to TRBJ2-1; 14 bases match TRBD2. The CDR3 runs 15 residues. Per germline, CDR1 MNHEY and CDR2 SMNVEV (reference sequence). V was clipped by 5 bases and J by 10 bases; unmatched bases: 7.

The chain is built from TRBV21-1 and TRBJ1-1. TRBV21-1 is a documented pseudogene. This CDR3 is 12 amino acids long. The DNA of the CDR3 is TGTGCCCCCCACACGGGGGACACTGAAGCTTTCTTT. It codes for CAPHTGDTEAFF.

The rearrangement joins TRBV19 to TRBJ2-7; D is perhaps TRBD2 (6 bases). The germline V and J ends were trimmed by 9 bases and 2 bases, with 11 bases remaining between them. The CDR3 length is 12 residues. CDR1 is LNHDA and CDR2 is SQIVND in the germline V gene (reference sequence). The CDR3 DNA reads TGTGCCAGGGACTATCCGCCCTACGAGCAGTACTTC. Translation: CARDYPPYEQYF.

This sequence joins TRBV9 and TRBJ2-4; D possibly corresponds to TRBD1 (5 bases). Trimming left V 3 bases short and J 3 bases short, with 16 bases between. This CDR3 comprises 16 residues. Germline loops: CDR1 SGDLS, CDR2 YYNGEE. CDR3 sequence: CASSAENPRGKNIQYF. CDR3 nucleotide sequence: TGTGCCAGCAGCGCCGAGAACCCTAGGGGCAAAAACATTCAGTACTTC.

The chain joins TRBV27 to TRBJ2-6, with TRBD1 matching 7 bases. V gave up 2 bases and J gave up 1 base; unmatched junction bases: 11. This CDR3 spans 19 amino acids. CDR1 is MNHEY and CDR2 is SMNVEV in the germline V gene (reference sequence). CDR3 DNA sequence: TGTGCCAGCAGTTTAGAGCCCCCAGGGGGAAAATCTGGGGCCAACGTCCTGACTTTC. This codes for CASSLEPPGGKSGANVLTF.

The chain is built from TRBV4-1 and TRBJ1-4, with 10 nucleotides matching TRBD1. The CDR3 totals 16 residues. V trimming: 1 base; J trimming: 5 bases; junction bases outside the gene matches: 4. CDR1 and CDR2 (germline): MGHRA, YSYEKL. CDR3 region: CASSQGPGQGNEKLFF. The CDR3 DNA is TGCGCCAGCAGCCAAGGCCCGGGACAGGGGAATGAAAAACTGTTTTTT.

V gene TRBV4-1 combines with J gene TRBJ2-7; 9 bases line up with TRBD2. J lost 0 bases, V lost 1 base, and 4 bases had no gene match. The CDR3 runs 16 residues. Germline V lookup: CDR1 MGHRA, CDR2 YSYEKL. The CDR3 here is CASSQGLAETSYEQYF. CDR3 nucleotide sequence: TGCGCCAGCAGCCAAGGACTAGCGGAAACCTCCTACGAGCAGTACTTC.

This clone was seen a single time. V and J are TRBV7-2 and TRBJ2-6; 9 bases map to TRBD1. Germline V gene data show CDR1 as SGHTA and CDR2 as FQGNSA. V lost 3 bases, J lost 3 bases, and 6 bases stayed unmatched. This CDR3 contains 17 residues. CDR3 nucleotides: TGTGCCAGCAGCTTCTGGACAGGGGTAGGTGGGGCCAACGTCCTGACTTTC. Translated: CASSFWTGVGGANVLTF.

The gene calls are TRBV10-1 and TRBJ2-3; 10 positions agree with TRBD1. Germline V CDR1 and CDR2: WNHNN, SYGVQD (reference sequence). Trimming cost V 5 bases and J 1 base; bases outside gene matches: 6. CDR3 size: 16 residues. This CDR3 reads CASSPGGTGGTDTQYF. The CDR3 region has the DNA TGCGCCAGCAGTCCTGGGGGGACAGGGGGCACAGATACGCAGTATTTT.

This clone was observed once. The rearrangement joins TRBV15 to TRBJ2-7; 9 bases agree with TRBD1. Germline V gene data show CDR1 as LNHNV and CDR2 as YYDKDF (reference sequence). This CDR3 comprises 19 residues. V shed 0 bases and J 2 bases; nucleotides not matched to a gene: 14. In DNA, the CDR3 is TGTGCCACCAGCAGAGATCGGGGCTTGGGGACAGGGAAGGCCTACGAGCAGTACTTC. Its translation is CATSRDRGLGTGKAYEQYF.

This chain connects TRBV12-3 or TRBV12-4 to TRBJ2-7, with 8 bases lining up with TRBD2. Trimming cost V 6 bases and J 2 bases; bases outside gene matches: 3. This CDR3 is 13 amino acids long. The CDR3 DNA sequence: TGTGCCAGCAGCGGGGGGGTCGCCTACGAGCAGTACTTC. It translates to CASSGGVAYEQYF.

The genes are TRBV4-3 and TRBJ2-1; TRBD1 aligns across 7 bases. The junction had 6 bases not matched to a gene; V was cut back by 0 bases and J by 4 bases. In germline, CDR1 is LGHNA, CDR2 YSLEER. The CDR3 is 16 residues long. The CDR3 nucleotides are TGCGCCAGCAGCCAAGATGAGGGACAGATGTACAATGAGCAGTTCTTC. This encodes CASSQDEGQMYNEQFF.

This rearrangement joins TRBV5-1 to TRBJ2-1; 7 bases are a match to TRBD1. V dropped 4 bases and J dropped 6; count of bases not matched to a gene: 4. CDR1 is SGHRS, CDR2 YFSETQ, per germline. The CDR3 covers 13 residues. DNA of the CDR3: TGCGCCAGCAGCACGGGGACAGTCAATGAGCAGTTCTTC. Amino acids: CASSTGTVNEQFF.

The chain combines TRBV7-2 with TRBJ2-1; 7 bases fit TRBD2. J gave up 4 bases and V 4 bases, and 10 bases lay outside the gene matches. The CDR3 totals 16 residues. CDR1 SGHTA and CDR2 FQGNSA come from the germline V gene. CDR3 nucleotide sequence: TGTGCCAGCAGCTCGTCCGGGACTAATGGGTACAATGAGCAGTTCTTC. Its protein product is CASSSSGTNGYNEQFF.

The CDR3 here is CAISESSSRQETQYF. The CDR3 DNA reads as TGTGCCATCAGTGAGTCGAGTTCTAGACAAGAGACCCAGTACTTC. This chain connects TRBV10-3 to TRBJ2-5; D ambiguous. The length of the CDR3 is 15 residues. Trimming stripped 0 bases from V and 2 bases from J, with 10 bases between. CDR1 ENHRY and CDR2 SYGVKD come from the germline V gene.

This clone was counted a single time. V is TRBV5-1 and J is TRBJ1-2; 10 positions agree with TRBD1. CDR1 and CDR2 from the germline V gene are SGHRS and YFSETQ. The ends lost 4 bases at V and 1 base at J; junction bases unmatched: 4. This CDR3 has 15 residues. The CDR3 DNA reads TGCGCCAGCAGCCACGGGACAGGGGATAACTATGGCTACACCTTC. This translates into CASSHGTGDNYGYTF. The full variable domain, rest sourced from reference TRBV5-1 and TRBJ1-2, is KAGVTQTPRYLIKTRGQQVTLSCSPISGHRSVSWYQQTPGQGLQFLFEYFSETQRNKGNFPGRFSGRQFSNSRSEMNVSTLELGDSALYLCASSHGTGDNYGYTFGSGTRLTVV.

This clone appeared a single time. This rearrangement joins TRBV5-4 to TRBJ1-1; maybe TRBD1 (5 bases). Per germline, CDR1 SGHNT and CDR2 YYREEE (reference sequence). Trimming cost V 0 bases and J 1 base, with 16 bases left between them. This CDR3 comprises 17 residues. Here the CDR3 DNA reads TGTGCCAGCAGCTTGGTGGGGGGATGGACCACGAACACTGAAGCTTTCTTT. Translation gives CASSLVGGWTTNTEAFF.

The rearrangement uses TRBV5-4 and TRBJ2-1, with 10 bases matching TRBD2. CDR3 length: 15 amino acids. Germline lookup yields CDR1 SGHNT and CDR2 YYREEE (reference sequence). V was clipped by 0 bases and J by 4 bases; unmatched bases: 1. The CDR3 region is CASSLEAGGYNEQFF. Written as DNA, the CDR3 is TGTGCCAGCAGCTTGGAAGCGGGAGGGTACAATGAGCAGTTCTTC.

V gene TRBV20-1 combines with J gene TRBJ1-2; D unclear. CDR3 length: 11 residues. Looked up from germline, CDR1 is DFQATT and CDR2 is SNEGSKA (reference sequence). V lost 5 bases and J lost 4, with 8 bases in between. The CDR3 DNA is TGCAGTGCTGGGGAGGGCTATGGCTACACCTTC. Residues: CSAGEGYGYTF.

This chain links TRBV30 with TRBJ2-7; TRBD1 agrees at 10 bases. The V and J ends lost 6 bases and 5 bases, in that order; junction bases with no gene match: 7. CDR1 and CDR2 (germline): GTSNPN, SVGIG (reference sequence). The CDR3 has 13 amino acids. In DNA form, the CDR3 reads TGTGCCTGTCAGACAGGGGGCGTCCACGAGCAGTACTTC. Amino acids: CACQTGGVHEQYF.